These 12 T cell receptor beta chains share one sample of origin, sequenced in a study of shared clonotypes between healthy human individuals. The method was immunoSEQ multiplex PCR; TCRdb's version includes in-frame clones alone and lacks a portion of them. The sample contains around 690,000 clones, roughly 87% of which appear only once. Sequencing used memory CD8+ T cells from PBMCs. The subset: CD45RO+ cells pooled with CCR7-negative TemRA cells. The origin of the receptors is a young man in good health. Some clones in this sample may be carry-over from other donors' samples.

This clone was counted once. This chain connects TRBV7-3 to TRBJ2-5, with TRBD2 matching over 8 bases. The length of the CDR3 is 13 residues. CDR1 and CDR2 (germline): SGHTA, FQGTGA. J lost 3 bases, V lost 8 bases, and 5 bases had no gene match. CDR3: CASRSRGEETQYF. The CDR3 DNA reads TGTGCCAGCCGCTCGCGGGGGGAAGAGACCCAGTACTTC.

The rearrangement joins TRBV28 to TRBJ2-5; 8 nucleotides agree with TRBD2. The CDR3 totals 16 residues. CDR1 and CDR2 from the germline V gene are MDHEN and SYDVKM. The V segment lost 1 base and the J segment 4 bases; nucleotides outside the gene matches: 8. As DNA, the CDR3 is TGTGCCAGCAGTTTATCTCGGGAGGGGGAGGGAGAGACCCAGTACTTC. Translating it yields CASSLSREGEGETQYF. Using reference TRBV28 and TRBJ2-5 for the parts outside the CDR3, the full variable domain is DVKVTQSSRYLVKRTGEKVFLECVQDMDHENMFWYRQDPGLGLRLIYFSYDVKMKEKGDIPEGYSVSREKKERFSLILESASTNQTSMYLCASSLSREGEGETQYFGPGTRLLVL.

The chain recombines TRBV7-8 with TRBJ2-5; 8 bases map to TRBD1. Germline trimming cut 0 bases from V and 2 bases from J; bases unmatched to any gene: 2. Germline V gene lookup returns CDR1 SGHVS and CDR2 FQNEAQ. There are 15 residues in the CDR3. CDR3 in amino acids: CASSLATGGQETQYF. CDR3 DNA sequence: TGTGCCAGCAGCTTAGCAACAGGGGGGCAAGAGACCCAGTACTTC.

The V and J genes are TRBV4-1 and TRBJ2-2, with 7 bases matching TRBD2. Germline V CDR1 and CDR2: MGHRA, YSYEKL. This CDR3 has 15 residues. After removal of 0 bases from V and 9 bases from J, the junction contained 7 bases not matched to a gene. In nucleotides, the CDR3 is TGCGCCAGCAGCCAAGATAGGCTAGCGGCGTGGGAGCTGTTTTTT. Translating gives CASSQDRLAAWELFF.

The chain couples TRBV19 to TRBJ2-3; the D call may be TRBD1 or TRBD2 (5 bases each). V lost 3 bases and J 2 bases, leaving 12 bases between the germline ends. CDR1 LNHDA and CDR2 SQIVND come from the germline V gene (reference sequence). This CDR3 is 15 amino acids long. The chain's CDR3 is CASSIALGPTDTQYF. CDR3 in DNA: TGTGCCAGTAGTATCGCATTGGGACCCACAGATACGCAGTATTTT.

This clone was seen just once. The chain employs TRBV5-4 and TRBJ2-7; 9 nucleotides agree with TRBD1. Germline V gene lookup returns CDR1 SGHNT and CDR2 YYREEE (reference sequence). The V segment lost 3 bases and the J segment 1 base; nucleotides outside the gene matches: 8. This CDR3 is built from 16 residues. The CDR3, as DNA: TGTGCCAGCAGCTCCGGTCTACAGGGGGCTTCCTACGAGCAGTACTTC. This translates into CASSSGLQGASYEQYF. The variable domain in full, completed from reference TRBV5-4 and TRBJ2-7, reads ETGVTQSPTHLIKTRGQQVTLRCSSQSGHNTVSWYQQALGQGPQFIFQYYREEENGRGNFPPRFSGLQFPNYSSELNVNALELDDSALYLCASSSGLQGASYEQYFGPGTRLTVT.

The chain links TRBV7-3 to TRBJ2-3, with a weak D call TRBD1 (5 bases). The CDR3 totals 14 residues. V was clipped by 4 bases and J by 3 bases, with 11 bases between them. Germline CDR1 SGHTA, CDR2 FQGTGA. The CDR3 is CASSSTDGTDTQYF. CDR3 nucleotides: TGTGCCAGCAGCTCGACAGACGGGACAGATACGCAGTATTTT.

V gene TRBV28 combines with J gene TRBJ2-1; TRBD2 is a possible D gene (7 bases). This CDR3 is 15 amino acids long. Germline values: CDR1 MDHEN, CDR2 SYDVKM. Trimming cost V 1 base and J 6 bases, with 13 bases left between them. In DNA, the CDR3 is TGTGCCAGCAGTTTATTGCTAGCGGACAGCAATGAGCAGTTCTTC. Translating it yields CASSLLLADSNEQFF.

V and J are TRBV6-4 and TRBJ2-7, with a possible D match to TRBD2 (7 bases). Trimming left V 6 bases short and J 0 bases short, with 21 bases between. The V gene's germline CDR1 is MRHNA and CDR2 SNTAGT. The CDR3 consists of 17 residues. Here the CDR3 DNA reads TGTGCCAGCAGCGCCACCGACGGGGGGCCTATCTCCTACGAGCAGTACTTC. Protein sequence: CASSATDGGPISYEQYF.

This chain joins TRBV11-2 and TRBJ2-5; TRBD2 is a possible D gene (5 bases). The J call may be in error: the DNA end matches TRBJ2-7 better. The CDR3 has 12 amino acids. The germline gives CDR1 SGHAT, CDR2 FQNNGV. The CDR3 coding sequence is TGTGCCAGCAGCCTGAGGGTGAACGAGCAGTACTTC. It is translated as CASSLRVNEQYF.

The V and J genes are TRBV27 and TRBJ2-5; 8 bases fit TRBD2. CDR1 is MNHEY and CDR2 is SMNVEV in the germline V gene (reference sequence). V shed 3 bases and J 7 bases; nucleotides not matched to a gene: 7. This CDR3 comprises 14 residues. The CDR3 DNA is TGTGCCAGCAGTTTCGTAGGACTAGCTGGGACCCAGTACTTC. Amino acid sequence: CASSFVGLAGTQYF.

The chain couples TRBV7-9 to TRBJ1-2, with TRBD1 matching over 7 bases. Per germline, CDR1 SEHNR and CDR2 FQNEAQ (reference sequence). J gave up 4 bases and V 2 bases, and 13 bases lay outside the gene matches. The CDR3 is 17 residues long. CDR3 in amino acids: CASSLPAPTGRPYGYTF. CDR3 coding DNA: TGTGCCAGCAGCTTACCTGCCCCGACAGGGCGCCCCTATGGCTACACCTTC.